One and the same sample provided the 2 T cell receptor beta chains below, sequenced in a study of cytomegalovirus exposure and HLA in healthy donors. Primers: 60 Vbeta forward and 13 Jbeta reverse. The data were produced by immunoSEQ multiplex PCR, yet TCRdb's version contains in-frame clones alone and is incomplete. With about 140,000 clones in the sample, the ten largest clones hold approximately 1%. What was sequenced was PBMCs. Source of these receptors: a male donor in good health and CMV-seronegative.

This sequence joins TRBV5-8 and TRBJ1-4; TRBD1 aligns across 11 bases. CDR1 and CDR2 from the germline V gene are SGHTS and YDEGEE. V shed 4 bases and J 6 bases; nucleotides not matched to a gene: 5. The CDR3 loop spans 15 amino acids. CDR3 nucleotide sequence: TGTGCCAGCAGCGCGGACAGGGGGCAGTATGAAAAACTGTTTTTT. Encoded protein: CASSADRGQYEKLFF.

The chain has TRBV30 and TRBJ1-2; D might be TRBD1 (5 bases). Germline CDR1 GTSNPN, CDR2 SVGIG (reference sequence). With 2 bases removed from V and 3 bases from J, the gap between germline ends came to 10 bases. The CDR3 is made up of 13 amino acids. CDR3 residues: CAWSLQGDYGYTF. CDR3 in DNA: TGTGCCTGGAGTCTTCAGGGTGACTATGGCTACACCTTC.